This is a list of T cell receptor beta chains from one sample in a study of T cells after yellow fever vaccination. One entry per CDR3 protein, called by TCRdb with MiXCR from the 5' RACE reads. The data contain some 400,000 distinct CDR3 sequences, 15% to 20% of them singletons. The source was PBMCs, collected before the yellow fever booster vaccination. The receptors stem from a man aged 18 to 30 who received the YFV17D yellow fever vaccine. Each CDR3 is given with its conserved first and last residue. Each record gives: CDR3 DNA, CDR3 protein, clone size, V gene, D gene, J gene. D genes are given only for firm matches. Rows give clone size only sometimes, using once, few, many, or a class for an expanded clone.

DNA: TGCGCCAGCAGCCAAACAACGTGGGCAGATACGCAGTATTTT
CDR3: CASSQTTWADTQYF
size: NA
V: TRBV4-3
D: NA
J: TRBJ2-3

DNA: TGTGCCACCAGCAGAGGAGGAGGAAGAGTAGTGGGGGGCGGAGAGACCCAGTACTTC
CDR3: CATSRGGGRVVGGGETQYF
size: NA
V: TRBV15
D: NA
J: TRBJ2-5

DNA: TGTGCCACTACGGACAACTACGAGCAGTACTTC
CDR3: CATTDNYEQYF
size: NA
V: TRBV19
D: NA
J: TRBJ2-7

DNA: TGTGCCAGCCGCAATAGACTAGCGCCAGATACGCAGTATTTT
CDR3: CASRNRLAPDTQYF
size: NA
V: TRBV6-2/TRBV6-3
D: TRBD2
J: TRBJ2-3

DNA: TGTGCCAGCAGCCAAGGACAGGGGGCCTATAATTCACCCCTCCACTTT
CDR3: CASSQGQGAYNSPLHF
size: many
V: TRBV4-2
D: TRBD1
J: TRBJ1-6

DNA: TGTGCCAGCAGTTACTCCGGACAGCTGAACACTGAAGCTTTCTTT
CDR3: CASSYSGQLNTEAFF
size: NA
V: TRBV6-5
D: NA
J: TRBJ1-1

DNA: TGTGCCAGCAGTCCCCTGGGGCAGGGGGCTCCTGGGGCCAACGTCCTGACTTTC
CDR3: CASSPLGQGAPGANVLTF
size: NA
V: TRBV12-3/TRBV12-4
D: TRBD1
J: TRBJ2-6

DNA: TGTGCCAGCAGTTACGCTCTAGCGGGGGGACCGCCCAGCTCCTACAATGAGCAGTTCTTC
CDR3: CASSYALAGGPPSSYNEQFF
size: NA
V: TRBV6-2/TRBV6-3
D: TRBD2
J: TRBJ2-1

DNA: TGTGCCAGCAGCGCGACCGGGACTAGCATCGATACGCAGTATTTT
CDR3: CASSATGTSIDTQYF
size: NA
V: TRBV9
D: TRBD2
J: TRBJ2-3

DNA: TGTGCCAGCAGCCAGTACACCGGGGAGCTGTTTTTT
CDR3: CASSQYTGELFF
size: many
V: TRBV11-3
D: NA
J: TRBJ2-2

DNA: TGTGCCAGCAGCTCTAGCGGGGCATCGCTCGAGACCCAGTACTTC
CDR3: CASSSSGASLETQYF
size: few
V: TRBV5-4
D: TRBD2
J: TRBJ2-5

DNA: TGCGCCAGCAGCCGGGGGACTAGCCAGAATGAGCAGTTCTTC
CDR3: CASSRGTSQNEQFF
size: NA
V: TRBV4-3
D: TRBD2
J: TRBJ2-1

DNA: TGTGCCACCAGCAGGACTAGCTTTCCCTACGAGCAGTACTTC
CDR3: CATSRTSFPYEQYF
size: NA
V: TRBV15
D: TRBD2
J: TRBJ2-7

DNA: TGCGGTCGCCCTAATTCACCCCTCCACTTT
CDR3: CGRPNSPLHF
size: many
V: TRBV20-1
D: NA
J: TRBJ1-6

DNA: TGTGCCAGCAGCTTAGACGAGAGCTATGGCTACACCTTC
CDR3: CASSLDESYGYTF
size: NA
V: TRBV7-9
D: NA
J: TRBJ1-2

DNA: TGCGCCAGCAGCCACCCCGCCCAGGGGAGCTCCTACGAGCAGTACTTC
CDR3: CASSHPAQGSSYEQYF
size: few
V: TRBV4-1
D: NA
J: TRBJ2-7

DNA: TGCGCCAGCAGCCGGAGCGTACACTACGAGCAGTACTTC
CDR3: CASSRSVHYEQYF
size: few
V: TRBV4-1
D: NA
J: TRBJ2-7

DNA: TGTGCCAGCAGTTTAAGGCGGAAGCAGTACTTC
CDR3: CASSLRRKQYF
size: few
V: TRBV12-3/TRBV12-4
D: NA
J: TRBJ2-7

DNA: TGTGCCAGCAGCTTAGACCCGCAGCGGACGCAGTATTTT
CDR3: CASSLDPQRTQYF
size: few
V: TRBV7-2
D: NA
J: TRBJ2-3

DNA: TGTGCCAGCAGCTCGGCCCAGGGGGCTAGGGAGACCCAGTACTTC
CDR3: CASSSAQGARETQYF
size: NA
V: TRBV2
D: TRBD1
J: TRBJ2-5

DNA: TGTGCCAGCAGCACCGTTGGGCCAGGGGGCCAAGAGACCCAGTACTTC
CDR3: CASSTVGPGGQETQYF
size: many
V: TRBV4-2
D: TRBD1
J: TRBJ2-5

DNA: TGTGCCAGCAGCATTACAGTGAACACTGAAGCTTTCTTT
CDR3: CASSITVNTEAFF
size: few
V: TRBV7-9
D: NA
J: TRBJ1-1

DNA: TGTGCCAGCAGCTTGTTGGCTAGCGGGGACACAGATACGCAGTATTTT
CDR3: CASSLLASGDTDTQYF
size: few
V: TRBV5-6
D: TRBD2
J: TRBJ2-3

DNA: TGTGCCACCCCCGGCGGGGACATCACCGGGGAGCTGTTTTTT
CDR3: CATPGGDITGELFF
size: few
V: TRBV12-3/TRBV12-4
D: NA
J: TRBJ2-2

DNA: TGCGCCAGCAGCCTGTCCCGACAGGAGGGGAAACTGTTTTTT
CDR3: CASSLSRQEGKLFF
size: NA
V: TRBV5-1
D: NA
J: TRBJ1-4

DNA: TGCAGCGAGGTAGCGGGACAGGGCGCTGAAGCTTTCTTT
CDR3: CSEVAGQGAEAFF
size: few
V: TRBV29-1
D: TRBD1
J: TRBJ1-1

DNA: TGTGCCACCAGCAGAGATGGGAAAGAGACCCAGTACTTC
CDR3: CATSRDGKETQYF
size: NA
V: TRBV15
D: NA
J: TRBJ2-5

DNA: TGTGCCAGCAGCCGTGCTAGCGGGGCATACAATGAGCAGTTCTTC
CDR3: CASSRASGAYNEQFF
size: NA
V: TRBV7-2
D: TRBD2
J: TRBJ2-1

DNA: TGCAGTGCTCCCGGTACTAGCGGGGGGACTTACAATGAGCAGTTCTTC
CDR3: CSAPGTSGGTYNEQFF
size: many
V: TRBV20-1
D: TRBD2
J: TRBJ2-1

DNA: TGCGCCAGCAGCCAAGAGGAGGGTTCGAACACCGGGGAGCTGTTTTTT
CDR3: CASSQEEGSNTGELFF
size: NA
V: TRBV4-3
D: NA
J: TRBJ2-2

DNA: TGTGCCAGTACCCCCCGACAGTTACCTGAAGCTTTCTTT
CDR3: CASTPRQLPEAFF
size: NA
V: TRBV19
D: NA
J: TRBJ1-1

DNA: TGTGCCAGCAGCCGGGGGATGGCGGATCAGCCCCAGCATTTT
CDR3: CASSRGMADQPQHF
size: once
V: TRBV7-9
D: NA
J: TRBJ1-5

DNA: TGTGCCAGCAGCCGCGTCGGGGGGAACACTGAAGCTTTCTTT
CDR3: CASSRVGGNTEAFF
size: NA
V: TRBV14
D: NA
J: TRBJ1-1

DNA: TGCGCCAGCAGTGGACGGACCTACACAGATACGCAGTATTTT
CDR3: CASSGRTYTDTQYF
size: NA
V: TRBV10-2
D: NA
J: TRBJ2-3

DNA: TGCGCCAGCAGCCAAGACTGGACCGGGACAGGGATCTACGAGCAGTACTTC
CDR3: CASSQDWTGTGIYEQYF
size: NA
V: TRBV4-1
D: TRBD1
J: TRBJ2-7

DNA: TGTGCCAGCATTCGGGGAGCCCAAGAGACCCAGTACTTC
CDR3: CASIRGAQETQYF
size: once
V: TRBV6-2/TRBV6-3
D: NA
J: TRBJ2-5

DNA: TGTGCCAGCATCGAGACAGGGGGCGAAGAGACCCAGTACTTC
CDR3: CASIETGGEETQYF
size: NA
V: TRBV7-2
D: TRBD1
J: TRBJ2-5

DNA: TGTGCCAGCGGGGACAGAGATAATTCACCCCTCCACTTT
CDR3: CASGDRDNSPLHF
size: few
V: TRBV6-5
D: TRBD1
J: TRBJ1-6

DNA: TGCAGTGCTCCAAGTAGCGGGGCGAACACCGGGGAGCTGTTTTTT
CDR3: CSAPSSGANTGELFF
size: few
V: TRBV20-1
D: TRBD2
J: TRBJ2-2

DNA: TGCGCCAGCAGCTTTGCGGGGTTTGGAAACACCATATATTTT
CDR3: CASSFAGFGNTIYF
size: NA
V: TRBV5-1
D: NA
J: TRBJ1-3

DNA: TGTGCCAGCAGCCCGGGTGGAAACACCATATATTTT
CDR3: CASSPGGNTIYF
size: many
V: TRBV4-3
D: NA
J: TRBJ1-3

DNA: TGCGCCAGCAGCATCTCGACGGGGGCGGCCGGGGAGCTGTTTTTT
CDR3: CASSISTGAAGELFF
size: few
V: TRBV5-1
D: NA
J: TRBJ2-2

DNA: TGTGCCACCAGTGATTACACGGGGGGGAATGAGCAGTTCTTC
CDR3: CATSDYTGGNEQFF
size: many
V: TRBV24-1
D: TRBD2
J: TRBJ2-1

DNA: TGTGCCATCAGTGAGTCGGGCAGGGCCTCAACTAATGAAAAACTGTTTTTT
CDR3: CAISESGRASTNEKLFF
size: few
V: TRBV10-3
D: NA
J: TRBJ1-4